The present T cell receptor (beta chain) was sequenced within a study of human T cells and chemical hapten exposure. Background on the study: DPC 0.01% went on the upper back by patch test, with reading at 6 days. General observations from the study: There were significantly more large CDR3 similarity clusters among expanded TCRs than among controls.

Library preparation tagged each individual cDNA molecule with a unique molecular identifier. A single record per CDR3 protein comes from TCRdb applying MiXCR to the RACE reads. Here the sample spans approximately 400,000 distinct CDR3 sequences, 5.1% being singletons. This clonotype has at least ten counts. The antigen is undetermined. Time point specified: pre-sensitization, week 0. Treatment here: therapeutic diphenylcyclopropenone sensitization with weekly scalp DPC. Blood sampling occurred before each patch-test application. V was pared by 6 bases and J by 3 bases, with 11 bases between. The CDR3 sequence is 13 residues long. Germline CDR1 reads SGHTA; CDR2 reads FQGNSA.

Material: whole blood, obtained in connection with sensitization to the hapten diphenylcyclopropenone (DPC). This sequence originates from a woman between 45 and 60 years old with alopecia areata. Some clones in this sample may be carry-over from other donors' samples. The chain links TRBV7-2 to TRBJ2-5, with D tentatively TRBD2 (5 bases). CDR3 amino acids: CASSIATEETQYF. DNA of the CDR3: TGTGCCAGCAGTATAGCGACGGAAGAGACCCAGTACTTC. Using reference TRBV7-2 and TRBJ2-5 for the parts outside the CDR3, the full variable domain is GAGVSQSPSNKVTEKGKDVELRCDPISGHTALYWYRQSLGQGLEFLIYFQGNSAPDKSGLPSDRFSAERTGGSVSTLTIQRTQQEDSAVYLCASSIATEETQYFGPGTRLLVL.